The 7 T cell receptor beta chains below all came from one sample that was sequenced in a study of early T cells in non-severe SARS-CoV-2 infection. TCRdb passed the 5' RACE reads through MiXCR, listing each CDR3 protein once. The sample records fewer than 75,000 distinct CDR3 sequences, around 20% being singletons. This specimen was whole blood, taken at baseline. The receptors come from an adult who was a healthcare worker with PCR-confirmed SARS-CoV-2 infection or an uninfected control (not recorded which).

The chain uses TRBV5-6 and TRBJ1-6, with D perhaps matching TRBD1 (5 bases). V shed 0 bases and J shed 9 bases, with 10 bases lying between them. The CDR3 is 14 residues long. CDR1 is SGHDT, CDR2 YYEEEE, per germline. CDR3 nucleotide sequence: TGTGCCAGCAGCTTGGGCGGAGGGACTTCACCCCTCCACTTT. Amino acids: CASSLGGGTSPLHF.

The chain couples TRBV4-1 to TRBJ1-5; D might be TRBD1 (5 bases). The ends were cut back, 0 bases at V and 3 bases at J, with 12 bases in the middle. In germline, CDR1 is MGHRA, CDR2 YSYEKL. The CDR3 is 16 residues long. The CDR3 DNA reads as TGCGCCAGCAGCCAAGATTCAGGGCAGCACAATCAGCCCCAGCATTTT. It specifies CASSQDSGQHNQPQHF.

This clonotype came up a few times. The chain has TRBV7-9 and TRBJ2-7, with 7 bases identical to TRBD1. The CDR3 consists of 14 residues. Trimming cost V 0 bases and J 7 bases; bases outside gene matches: 6. Per the germline V gene, CDR1 is SEHNR and CDR2 is FQNEAQ (reference sequence). CDR3 loop: CASSLARQGWEQYF. The CDR3 nucleotides are TGTGCCAGCAGCTTAGCTCGACAGGGATGGGAGCAGTACTTC.

The rearrangement uses TRBV20-1 and TRBJ2-1; 9 nucleotides line up with TRBD1. V trimming: 5 bases; J trimming: 3 bases; junction bases outside the gene matches: 5. The CDR3 has 14 amino acids. Germline V gene sequence: CDR1 DFQATT, CDR2 SNEGSKA (reference sequence). DNA for the CDR3: TGCAGTGCTCGACAGGGGGGGCTCTACAATGAGCAGTTCTTC. Encoded protein: CSARQGGLYNEQFF.

V is TRBV3-1 and J is TRBJ2-1, with TRBD2 matching over 8 bases. Per the germline V gene, CDR1 is LGHDT and CDR2 is YNNKEL (reference sequence). This CDR3 spans 15 amino acids. J gave up 8 bases and V 1 base, and 7 bases lay outside the gene matches. This chain's CDR3 is CASSQGTSRVDEQFF. For the CDR3, the DNA is TGTGCCAGCAGCCAAGGGACTAGCAGGGTAGATGAGCAGTTCTTC.

The gene calls are TRBV5-6 and TRBJ1-2; unclear D gene. Germline CDR1 is SGHDT and CDR2 is YYEEEE. V shed 7 bases and J shed 1 base, with 11 bases lying between them. CDR3 size: 13 residues. The CDR3 nucleotides are TGTGCCAGCTCTCTACGGGGTAACTATGGCTACACCTTC. It yields the protein CASSLRGNYGYTF.

This clonotype was observed a few times. The chain recombines TRBV10-3 with TRBJ1-5; 9 nucleotides align to TRBD1. The CDR3 spans 14 residues. After removal of 5 bases from V and 4 bases from J, the junction contained 3 bases not matched to a gene. Looked up from germline, CDR1 is ENHRY and CDR2 is SYGVKD. The CDR3, as DNA: TGTGCCATCAGTTCGACAGGGGGGAATCAGCCCCAGCATTTT. It codes for CAISSTGGNQPQHF.